The rows below give T cell receptor beta chains drawn from one sample of a study of T cells after yellow fever vaccination. TCRdb ran MiXCR on the 5' RACE reads and lists one entry per CDR3 protein. The repertoire has nearly 550,000 distinct CDR3 sequences, roughly 21% of them found once; the top ten carry roughly 13%. The input for sequencing was PBMCs, taken 15 days after the yellow fever booster vaccination. The receptors shown here come from a man aged 25 to 45 who received the YFV17D yellow fever vaccine. Each CDR3 is given with its conserved first and last residue. The D gene is left open where the match is weak. Size tells how often a clone was seen (once, few, many) or the class of an expanded clone, and some rows leave it out.

v_gene: TRBV5-1
j_gene: TRBJ2-7
abundance: NA
len: 13
d_gene: NA
CDR3nt: TGCGCCAGCGGAGGGGACAACCTCTACGAGCAGTACTTC
CDR3aa: CASGGDNLYEQYF

v_gene: TRBV29-1
j_gene: TRBJ2-7
abundance: NA
len: 12
d_gene: NA
CDR3nt: TGCAGCGCCACCCGGACAGTTGGCGAGCAGTACTTC
CDR3aa: CSATRTVGEQYF

v_gene: TRBV5-1
j_gene: TRBJ2-3
abundance: few
len: 15
d_gene: NA
CDR3nt: TGCGCCAGCAGCTTGGCGGGGATCCTCACAGATACGCAGTATTTT
CDR3aa: CASSLAGILTDTQYF

v_gene: TRBV20-1
j_gene: TRBJ2-1
abundance: NA
len: 14
d_gene: NA
CDR3nt: TGCTGTGCCCCGCTCGACAGACCCTACAATGAGCAGTTCTTC
CDR3aa: CCAPLDRPYNEQFF

v_gene: TRBV5-1
j_gene: TRBJ2-1
abundance: NA
len: 16
d_gene: NA
CDR3nt: TGCGCCAGCAGCTTGGCGCAGGCTGTTTCCTACAATGAGCAGTTCTTC
CDR3aa: CASSLAQAVSYNEQFF

v_gene: TRBV24-1
j_gene: TRBJ2-1
abundance: NA
len: 15
d_gene: TRBD1
CDR3nt: TGTGCCACCAGTGACCAGACAGGGTCCTACAATGAGCAGTTCTTC
CDR3aa: CATSDQTGSYNEQFF

v_gene: TRBV6-5
j_gene: TRBJ2-2
abundance: many
len: 15
d_gene: NA
CDR3nt: TGTGCCAGCAGTTCCGGGACTTTGAACACCGGGGAGCTGTTTTTT
CDR3aa: CASSSGTLNTGELFF

v_gene: TRBV18
j_gene: TRBJ1-2
abundance: NA
len: 16
d_gene: NA
CDR3nt: TGTGCCAGCTCCCCGAAACTCCTACAAGGGGCTCGGGGCTACACCTTC
CDR3aa: CASSPKLLQGARGYTF

v_gene: TRBV24-1
j_gene: TRBJ2-1
abundance: NA
len: 16
d_gene: NA
CDR3nt: TGTGCCACCAGTGATATTACAGGGTCGGGGAACAATGAGCAGTTCTTC
CDR3aa: CATSDITGSGNNEQFF

v_gene: TRBV5-1
j_gene: TRBJ2-3
abundance: few
len: 14
d_gene: NA
CDR3nt: TGCGCCAGCAGCTTCGAAGCGGGCTTAGATACGCAGTATTTT
CDR3aa: CASSFEAGLDTQYF

v_gene: TRBV7-8
j_gene: TRBJ2-5
abundance: few
len: 15
d_gene: NA
CDR3nt: TGTGCCAGCAGCTTAGCGCCGGGGCAGCAAGAGACCCAGTACTTC
CDR3aa: CASSLAPGQQETQYF

v_gene: TRBV29-1
j_gene: TRBJ2-1
abundance: NA
len: 11
d_gene: NA
CDR3nt: TGCAGCGTTGTCAGCCCCCATGAGCAGTTCTTC
CDR3aa: CSVVSPHEQFF

v_gene: TRBV2
j_gene: TRBJ2-1
abundance: NA
len: 14
d_gene: NA
CDR3nt: TGTGCCAGCAGTGTAGCGGCCTCCTACAATGAGCAGTTCTTC
CDR3aa: CASSVAASYNEQFF

v_gene: TRBV20-1
j_gene: TRBJ1-2
abundance: few
len: 13
d_gene: TRBD1
CDR3nt: TGCAGTGCCACGACAGGGACTAACTATGGCTACACCTTC
CDR3aa: CSATTGTNYGYTF

v_gene: TRBV20-1
j_gene: TRBJ2-3
abundance: NA
len: 15
d_gene: TRBD2
CDR3nt: TGCAGTGCTAGTCCAGTAGCGGGAGGTAAAGATACGCAGTATTTT
CDR3aa: CSASPVAGGKDTQYF

v_gene: TRBV7-2
j_gene: TRBJ2-7
abundance: NA
len: 15
d_gene: NA
CDR3nt: TGTGCCAGCAGCTTAGCTGCAGGGATCCCCTACGAGCAGTACTTC
CDR3aa: CASSLAAGIPYEQYF

v_gene: TRBV3-1
j_gene: TRBJ1-1
abundance: NA
len: 14
d_gene: NA
CDR3nt: TGTGCCAGCAGCCAAGGGGTGGGCAGCACTGAAGCTTTCTTT
CDR3aa: CASSQGVGSTEAFF

v_gene: TRBV4-3
j_gene: TRBJ1-4
abundance: NA
len: 15
d_gene: NA
CDR3nt: TGCGCCAGCAGCCACGAGATTGCAACTAATGAAAAACTGTTTTTT
CDR3aa: CASSHEIATNEKLFF

v_gene: TRBV5-1
j_gene: TRBJ2-4
abundance: NA
len: 15
d_gene: NA
CDR3nt: TGCGCCAGCAGCTCCGGGGTCGGTAACAGAGACATTCAGTACTTC
CDR3aa: CASSSGVGNRDIQYF

v_gene: TRBV6-5
j_gene: TRBJ2-1
abundance: NA
len: 16
d_gene: TRBD2
CDR3nt: TGTGCCAGCAGACCTACTAGCGCCAGCTCCTACAATGAGCAGTTCTTC
CDR3aa: CASRPTSASSYNEQFF

v_gene: TRBV4-2
j_gene: TRBJ2-1
abundance: many
len: 16
d_gene: TRBD2
CDR3nt: TGTGCCAGCAGCCATTTAGCGGGAGGAAGCTACAATGAGCAGTTCTTC
CDR3aa: CASSHLAGGSYNEQFF

v_gene: TRBV9
j_gene: TRBJ2-5
abundance: NA
len: 15
d_gene: TRBD1
CDR3nt: TGTGCCAGCAGCGACCCCGGGACAGACCAAGAGACCCAGTACTTC
CDR3aa: CASSDPGTDQETQYF

v_gene: TRBV10-3
j_gene: TRBJ2-7
abundance: many
len: 16
d_gene: TRBD1
CDR3nt: TGTGCCATCAGGATGGCCGGGACAGGGTTGTCCTACGAGCAGTACTTC
CDR3aa: CAIRMAGTGLSYEQYF

v_gene: TRBV7-2
j_gene: TRBJ2-3
abundance: few
len: 15
d_gene: TRBD2
CDR3nt: TGTGCCAGCAGCTTAGGGGAGGGAGTCTCAGATACGCAGTATTTT
CDR3aa: CASSLGEGVSDTQYF

v_gene: TRBV7-2
j_gene: TRBJ2-7
abundance: NA
len: 13
d_gene: NA
CDR3nt: TGTGCCAGCAGCCGGAAGCTCGTCGGCGAGCAGTACTTC
CDR3aa: CASSRKLVGEQYF

v_gene: TRBV1
j_gene: TRBJ2-4
abundance: NA
len: 17
d_gene: NA
CDR3nt: TGCACCAGCAGCCAAACTCCTGCGACAAAAGCCAAAAACATTCAGTACTTC
CDR3aa: CTSSQTPATKAKNIQYF

v_gene: TRBV27
j_gene: TRBJ2-6
abundance: NA
len: 17
d_gene: NA
CDR3nt: TGTGCCAGCAGTTTATTTCCGACAATATCGGGGGCCAACGTCCTGACTTTC
CDR3aa: CASSLFPTISGANVLTF

v_gene: TRBV12-3/TRBV12-4
j_gene: TRBJ2-2
abundance: NA
len: 14
d_gene: NA
CDR3nt: TGTGCCAGCAGTTTCAGGGGTGACACCGGGGAGCTGTTTTTT
CDR3aa: CASSFRGDTGELFF

v_gene: TRBV20-1
j_gene: TRBJ2-1
abundance: NA
len: 15
d_gene: NA
CDR3nt: TGCAGTGCTAGAGGGGTCGGGGACTCCTACAATGAGCAGTTCTTC
CDR3aa: CSARGVGDSYNEQFF

v_gene: TRBV20-1
j_gene: TRBJ2-2
abundance: NA
len: 14
d_gene: NA
CDR3nt: TGCAGTGCTAGGGATTCTTTAAGGGCCAGGGAGCTGTTTTTT
CDR3aa: CSARDSLRARELFF

v_gene: TRBV28
j_gene: TRBJ2-2
abundance: NA
len: 15
d_gene: NA
CDR3nt: TGTGCCAGCAGCCGGACAGCGAGGGGCACCGGGGAGCTGTTTTTT
CDR3aa: CASSRTARGTGELFF

v_gene: TRBV11-2
j_gene: TRBJ2-7
abundance: NA
len: 17
d_gene: TRBD2
CDR3nt: TGTGCCAGCAGCCCTAACGGGGGGGGACTAGCGGGAGCCGAGCAGTACTTC
CDR3aa: CASSPNGGGLAGAEQYF

v_gene: TRBV29-1
j_gene: TRBJ2-1
abundance: NA
len: 18
d_gene: TRBD2
CDR3nt: TGCAGCGTACTCAGGGAAATTCATAGCGGGAGACCCTACAATGAGCAGTTCTTC
CDR3aa: CSVLREIHSGRPYNEQFF

v_gene: TRBV5-1
j_gene: TRBJ2-7
abundance: NA
len: 15
d_gene: TRBD1
CDR3nt: TGCGCCAGCAGCATATCCGGGACAGGGGGCAGCGAGCAGTACTTC
CDR3aa: CASSISGTGGSEQYF

v_gene: TRBV20-1
j_gene: TRBJ1-5
abundance: NA
len: 15
d_gene: NA
CDR3nt: TGCAGTGCTTCTCCAGGACAATTAAGCAATCAGCCCCAGCATTTT
CDR3aa: CSASPGQLSNQPQHF

v_gene: TRBV7-9
j_gene: TRBJ1-1
abundance: NA
len: 14
d_gene: NA
CDR3nt: TGTGCCAGCAGCTTAGACCGGGGGGCGGGGGAAGCTTTCTTT
CDR3aa: CASSLDRGAGEAFF

v_gene: TRBV7-2
j_gene: TRBJ2-7
abundance: NA
len: 16
d_gene: NA
CDR3nt: TGTGCCAGCAGCCGTCACCCGATGGGTACTAGCAACGAGCAGTACTTC
CDR3aa: CASSRHPMGTSNEQYF

v_gene: TRBV20-1
j_gene: TRBJ1-2
abundance: once
len: 13
d_gene: NA
CDR3nt: TGCAGTGCTAGAGATCGACAGGTCATTGGCTACACCTTC
CDR3aa: CSARDRQVIGYTF

v_gene: TRBV5-1
j_gene: TRBJ2-5
abundance: NA
len: 14
d_gene: TRBD1
CDR3nt: TGCGCCAGCAGCTCGACAGGGTCCCAAGAGACCCAGTACTTC
CDR3aa: CASSSTGSQETQYF

v_gene: TRBV5-1
j_gene: TRBJ2-7
abundance: many
len: 13
d_gene: TRBD2
CDR3nt: TGCGCCAGCAGCTTGAGCGGGGACTACGAGCAGTACTTC
CDR3aa: CASSLSGDYEQYF

v_gene: TRBV7-9
j_gene: TRBJ2-1
abundance: few
len: 15
d_gene: NA
CDR3nt: TGTGCCAGCAGCCCGAGGGGGCTCGGGGGCAATGAGCAGTTCTTC
CDR3aa: CASSPRGLGGNEQFF

v_gene: TRBV12-3/TRBV12-4
j_gene: TRBJ1-5
abundance: few
len: 14
d_gene: NA
CDR3nt: TGTGCCAGCAGTTTAGACCCGGGGACCTGGCCCCAGCATTTT
CDR3aa: CASSLDPGTWPQHF

v_gene: TRBV30
j_gene: TRBJ2-7
abundance: NA
len: 13
d_gene: TRBD2
CDR3nt: TGTGCCTGGAGTGTACTAGCGCGAGACGAGCAGTACTTC
CDR3aa: CAWSVLARDEQYF

v_gene: TRBV20-1
j_gene: TRBJ2-7
abundance: NA
len: 15
d_gene: TRBD2
CDR3nt: TGCAGTGCTACGACACCGGGACTAGCGGGGTACGAGCAGTACTTC
CDR3aa: CSATTPGLAGYEQYF

v_gene: TRBV3-1
j_gene: TRBJ2-4
abundance: NA
len: 19
d_gene: TRBD2
CDR3nt: TGTGCCAGCAGCCAAGCGTCCCCGCGCAGGAGGGAGGGCAAAAACATTCAGTACTTC
CDR3aa: CASSQASPRRREGKNIQYF

v_gene: TRBV12-3/TRBV12-4
j_gene: TRBJ2-5
abundance: NA
len: 13
d_gene: NA
CDR3nt: TGTGCCAGCAAATATCCCGACGGGGAGACCCAGTACTTC
CDR3aa: CASKYPDGETQYF

v_gene: TRBV6-5
j_gene: TRBJ2-2
abundance: few
len: 15
d_gene: TRBD2
CDR3nt: TGTGCCAGCAGTCCGAGACTAGCGGGCACCGGGGAGCTGTTTTTT
CDR3aa: CASSPRLAGTGELFF

v_gene: TRBV20-1
j_gene: TRBJ2-1
abundance: NA
len: 17
d_gene: TRBD2
CDR3nt: TGCAGTGCTAGGCAACTAGCGGGAGGAGGGTCCTACAATGAGCAGTTCTTC
CDR3aa: CSARQLAGGGSYNEQFF

v_gene: TRBV12-3/TRBV12-4
j_gene: TRBJ2-7
abundance: few
len: 14
d_gene: TRBD2
CDR3nt: TGTGCCAGCAGTTGGGGTGGCGGGAGAAACGAGCAGTACTTC
CDR3aa: CASSWGGGRNEQYF

v_gene: TRBV13
j_gene: TRBJ2-5
abundance: NA
len: 17
d_gene: NA
CDR3nt: TGTGCCAGCAGCTCCCACCTCGGGACAAATGGAGGAGAGACCCAGTACTTC
CDR3aa: CASSSHLGTNGGETQYF

v_gene: TRBV18
j_gene: TRBJ2-7
abundance: NA
len: 15
d_gene: NA
CDR3nt: TGTGCCAGCTCACCACCCGGAAGGACGGCCTACGAGCAGTACTTC
CDR3aa: CASSPPGRTAYEQYF

v_gene: TRBV21-1
j_gene: TRBJ2-5
abundance: few
len: 15
d_gene: NA
CDR3nt: TGTGCCAGCAGCAACTGGTGGGACTGGGAAGAGACCCAGTACTTC
CDR3aa: CASSNWWDWEETQYF

v_gene: TRBV12-3/TRBV12-4
j_gene: TRBJ2-1
abundance: NA
len: 12
d_gene: NA
CDR3nt: TGTGCCAGCAGTACAGTATACAATGAGCAGTTCTTC
CDR3aa: CASSTVYNEQFF

v_gene: TRBV18
j_gene: TRBJ2-6
abundance: NA
len: 15
d_gene: NA
CDR3nt: TGTGCCAGCTCACGAGAGAGATCTGGGGCCAACGTCCTGACTTTC
CDR3aa: CASSRERSGANVLTF

v_gene: TRBV29-1
j_gene: TRBJ2-1
abundance: few
len: 14
d_gene: TRBD2
CDR3nt: TGCAGCGTTGAGGGGGGTCTAGCGGGGAATGAGCAGTTCTTC
CDR3aa: CSVEGGLAGNEQFF

v_gene: TRBV27
j_gene: TRBJ2-1
abundance: many
len: 12
d_gene: NA
CDR3nt: TGTGCCAGCAGTTTTTCGGTCAATGAGCAGTTCTTC
CDR3aa: CASSFSVNEQFF

v_gene: TRBV7-7
j_gene: TRBJ2-1
abundance: NA
len: 12
d_gene: NA
CDR3nt: TGTGCTAGCAGCATACCAAGGGGTGAGCAGTTCTTC
CDR3aa: CASSIPRGEQFF

v_gene: TRBV29-1
j_gene: TRBJ2-1
abundance: NA
len: 16
d_gene: NA
CDR3nt: TGCAGCGTTGAACGTGGCTATAGAACCTATTACAATGAGCAGTTCTTC
CDR3aa: CSVERGYRTYYNEQFF

v_gene: TRBV7-2
j_gene: TRBJ2-3
abundance: few
len: 15
d_gene: TRBD2
CDR3nt: TGTGCCAGCAGCTTTAGCGGGAGTGTTGCAGATACGCAGTATTTT
CDR3aa: CASSFSGSVADTQYF